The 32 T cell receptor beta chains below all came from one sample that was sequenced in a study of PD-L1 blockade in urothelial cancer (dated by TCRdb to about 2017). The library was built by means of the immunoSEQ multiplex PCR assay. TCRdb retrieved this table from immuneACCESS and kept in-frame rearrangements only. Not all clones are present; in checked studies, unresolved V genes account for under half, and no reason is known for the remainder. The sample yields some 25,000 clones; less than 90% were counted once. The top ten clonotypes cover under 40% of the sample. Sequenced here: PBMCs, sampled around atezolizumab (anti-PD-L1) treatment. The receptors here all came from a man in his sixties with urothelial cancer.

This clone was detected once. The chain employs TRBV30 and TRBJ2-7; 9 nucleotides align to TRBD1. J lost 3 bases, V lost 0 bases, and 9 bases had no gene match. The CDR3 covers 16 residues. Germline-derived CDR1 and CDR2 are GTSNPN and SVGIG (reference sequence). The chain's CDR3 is CAWSVRRGQGGYEQYF. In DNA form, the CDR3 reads TGTGCCTGGAGTGTACGGAGGGGACAGGGAGGCTACGAGCAGTACTTC.

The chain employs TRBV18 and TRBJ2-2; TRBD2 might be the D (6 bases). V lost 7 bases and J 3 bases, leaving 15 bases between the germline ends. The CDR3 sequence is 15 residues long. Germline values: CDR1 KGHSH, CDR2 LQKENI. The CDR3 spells CASLPRRADTGELFF. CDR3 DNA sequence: TGTGCCAGCTTACCCAGGAGGGCCGACACCGGGGAGCTGTTTTTT. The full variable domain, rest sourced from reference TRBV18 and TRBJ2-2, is NAGVMQNPRHLVRRRGQEARLRCSPMKGHSHVYWYRQLPEEGLKFMVYLQKENIIDESGMPKERFSAEFPKEGPSILRIQQVVRGDSAAYFCASLPRRADTGELFFGEGSRLTVL.

The CDR3 spells CASSLLSRVTEAFF. Written as DNA, the CDR3 is TGTGCCAGCAGTTTACTGTCAAGAGTCACTGAAGCTTTCTTT. The rearrangement links TRBV27 to TRBJ1-1, with D uncertain. The CDR3 sequence is 14 residues long. CDR1 is MNHEY and CDR2 is SMNVEV in the germline V gene (reference sequence). Trimming stripped 2 bases from V and 4 bases from J, with 11 bases between.

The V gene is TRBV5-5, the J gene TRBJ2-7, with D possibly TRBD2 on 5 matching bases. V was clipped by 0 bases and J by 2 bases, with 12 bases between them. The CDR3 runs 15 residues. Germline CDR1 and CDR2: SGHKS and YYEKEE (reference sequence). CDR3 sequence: CASSLVGDQTYEQYF. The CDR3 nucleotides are TGTGCCAGCAGCTTGGTGGGAGATCAGACCTACGAGCAGTACTTC.

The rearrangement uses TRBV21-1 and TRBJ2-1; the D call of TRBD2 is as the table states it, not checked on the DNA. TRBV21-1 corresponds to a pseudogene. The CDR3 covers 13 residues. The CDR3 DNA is TGTGCTGGGGCTAGCGGGGAACACAATGAGCAGTTCTTC. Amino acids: CAGASGEHNEQFF.

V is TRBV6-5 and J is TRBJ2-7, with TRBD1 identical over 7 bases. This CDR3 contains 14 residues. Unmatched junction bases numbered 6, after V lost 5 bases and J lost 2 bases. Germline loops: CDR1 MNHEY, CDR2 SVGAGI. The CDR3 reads CASSKLGQTYEQYF. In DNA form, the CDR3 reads TGTGCCAGCAGTAAGTTGGGACAGACCTACGAGCAGTACTTC.

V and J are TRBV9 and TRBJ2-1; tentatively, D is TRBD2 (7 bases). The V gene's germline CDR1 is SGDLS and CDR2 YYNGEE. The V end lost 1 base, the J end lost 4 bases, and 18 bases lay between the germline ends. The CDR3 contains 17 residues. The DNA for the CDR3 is TGTGCCAGCAGCGTACCGGGTGGTGGGGGGGCTTACAATGAGCAGTTCTTC. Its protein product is CASSVPGGGGAYNEQFF.

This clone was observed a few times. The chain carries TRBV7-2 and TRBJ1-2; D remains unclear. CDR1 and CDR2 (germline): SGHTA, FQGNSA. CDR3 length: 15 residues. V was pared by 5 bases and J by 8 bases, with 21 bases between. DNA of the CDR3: TGTGCCAGCAGCCCCCCTAGTAACTCGGGGAAGGGCTACACCTTC. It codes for CASSPPSNSGKGYTF.

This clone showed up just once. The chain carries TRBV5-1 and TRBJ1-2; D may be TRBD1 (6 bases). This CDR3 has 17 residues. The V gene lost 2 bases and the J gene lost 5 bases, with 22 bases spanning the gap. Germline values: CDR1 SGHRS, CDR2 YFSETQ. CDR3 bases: TGCGCCAGCAGCTTTCTTCCTGCGGGCAGGGGTGGGTATGGCTACACCTTC. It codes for CASSFLPAGRGGYGYTF.

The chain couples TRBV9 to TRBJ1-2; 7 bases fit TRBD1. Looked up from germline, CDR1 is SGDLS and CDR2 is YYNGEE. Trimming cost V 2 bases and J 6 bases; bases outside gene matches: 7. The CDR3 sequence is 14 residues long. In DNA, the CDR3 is TGTGCCAGCAGCGTTGACAGGGTGGGGGATGGCTACACCTTC. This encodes CASSVDRVGDGYTF. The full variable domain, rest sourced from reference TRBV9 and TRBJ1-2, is DSGVTQTPKHLITATGQRVTLRCSPRSGDLSVYWYQQSLDQGLQFLIQYYNGEERAKGNILERFSAQQFPDLHSELNLSSLELGDSALYFCASSVDRVGDGYTFGSGTRLTVV.

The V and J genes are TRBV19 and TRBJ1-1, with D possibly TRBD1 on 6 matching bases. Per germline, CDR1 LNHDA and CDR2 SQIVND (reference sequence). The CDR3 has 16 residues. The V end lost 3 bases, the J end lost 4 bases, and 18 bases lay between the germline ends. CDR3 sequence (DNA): TGTGCCAGTAGTATGACTCGGACAGCCGGGTTCACTGAAGCTTTCTTT. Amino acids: CASSMTRTAGFTEAFF.

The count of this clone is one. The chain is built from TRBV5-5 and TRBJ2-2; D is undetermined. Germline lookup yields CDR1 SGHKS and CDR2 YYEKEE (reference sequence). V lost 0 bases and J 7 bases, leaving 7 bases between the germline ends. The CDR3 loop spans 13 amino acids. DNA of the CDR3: TGTGCCAGCAGCTTGGTGGCAGGCGGGGAGCTGTTTTTT. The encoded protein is CASSLVAGGELFF.

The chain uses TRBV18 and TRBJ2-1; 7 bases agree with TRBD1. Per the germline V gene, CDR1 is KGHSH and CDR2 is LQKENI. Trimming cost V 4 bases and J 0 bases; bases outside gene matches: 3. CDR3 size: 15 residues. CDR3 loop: CASSQGQSSYNEQFF. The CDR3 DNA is TGTGCCAGCTCACAGGGACAGAGCTCCTACAATGAGCAGTTCTTC.

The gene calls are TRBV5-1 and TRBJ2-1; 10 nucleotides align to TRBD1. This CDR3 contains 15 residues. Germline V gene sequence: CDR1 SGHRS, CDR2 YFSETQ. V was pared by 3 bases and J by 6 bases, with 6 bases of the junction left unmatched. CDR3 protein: CASSSGTGDINEQFF. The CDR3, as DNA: TGCGCCAGCAGCTCCGGGACAGGGGACATCAATGAGCAGTTCTTC.

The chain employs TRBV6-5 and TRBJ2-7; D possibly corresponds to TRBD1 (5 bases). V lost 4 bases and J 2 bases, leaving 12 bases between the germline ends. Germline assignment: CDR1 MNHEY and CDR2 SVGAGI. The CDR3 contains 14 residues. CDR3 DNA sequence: TGTGCCAGCAGTTTTTTTACAGGTCCCTACGAGCAGTACTTC. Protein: CASSFFTGPYEQYF.

CDR3 coding DNA: TGTGCCAGCAGCCTCGAGGACGGGAGGGTATTTCTAGCCAAAAACATTCAGTACTTC. Encoded protein: CASSLEDGRVFLAKNIQYF. The genes are TRBV7-9 and TRBJ2-4, with 8 bases fitting TRBD2. The germline V gene has CDR1 SEHNR and CDR2 FQNEAQ (reference sequence). The CDR3 is 19 amino acids. Trimming took 5 bases from V and 0 from J; bases not matched to a gene: 15.

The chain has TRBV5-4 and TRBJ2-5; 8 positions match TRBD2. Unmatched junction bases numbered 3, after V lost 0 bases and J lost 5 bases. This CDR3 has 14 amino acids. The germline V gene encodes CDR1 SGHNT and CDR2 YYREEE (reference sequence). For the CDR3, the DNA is TGTGCCAGCAGCTTGGCCGGGGGGGGTGAGACCCAGTACTTC. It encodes CASSLAGGGETQYF.

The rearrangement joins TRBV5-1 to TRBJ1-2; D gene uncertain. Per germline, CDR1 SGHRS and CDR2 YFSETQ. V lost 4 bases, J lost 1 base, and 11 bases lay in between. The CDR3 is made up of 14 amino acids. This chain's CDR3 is CASSPTGGNYGYTF. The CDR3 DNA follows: TGCGCCAGCAGCCCCACTGGAGGTAACTATGGCTACACCTTC.

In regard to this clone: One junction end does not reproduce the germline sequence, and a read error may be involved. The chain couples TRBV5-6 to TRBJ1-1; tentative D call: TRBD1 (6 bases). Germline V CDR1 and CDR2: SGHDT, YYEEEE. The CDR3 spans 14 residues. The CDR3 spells CASSLLGEQGTPSF. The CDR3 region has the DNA TGTGCCAGCAGCTTGTTAGGGGAACAGGGAACCCCTTCATTT.

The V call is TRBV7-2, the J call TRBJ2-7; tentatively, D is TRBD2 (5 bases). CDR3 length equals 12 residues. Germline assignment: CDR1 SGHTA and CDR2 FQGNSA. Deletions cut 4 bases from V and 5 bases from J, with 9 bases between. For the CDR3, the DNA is TGTGCCAGCAGCTGGCCCGGGAACGAGCAGTACTTC. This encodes CASSWPGNEQYF.

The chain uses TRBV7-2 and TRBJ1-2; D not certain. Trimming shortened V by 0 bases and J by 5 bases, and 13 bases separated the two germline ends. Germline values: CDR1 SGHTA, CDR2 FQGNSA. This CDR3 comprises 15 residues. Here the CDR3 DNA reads TGTGCCAGCAGCTTAGCAAGCCGGGAGGCTTATGGCTACACCTTC. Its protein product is CASSLASREAYGYTF. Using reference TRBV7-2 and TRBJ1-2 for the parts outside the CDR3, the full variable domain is GAGVSQSPSNKVTEKGKDVELRCDPISGHTALYWYRQSLGQGLEFLIYFQGNSAPDKSGLPSDRFSAERTGGSVSTLTIQRTQQEDSAVYLCASSLASREAYGYTFGSGTRLTVV.

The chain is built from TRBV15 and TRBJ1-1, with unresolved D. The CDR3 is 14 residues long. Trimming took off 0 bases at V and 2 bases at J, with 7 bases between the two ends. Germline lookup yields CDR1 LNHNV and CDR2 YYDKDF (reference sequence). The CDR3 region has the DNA TGTGCCACCAGCAGAGATGGAGTTAACACTGAAGCTTTCTTT. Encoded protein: CATSRDGVNTEAFF.

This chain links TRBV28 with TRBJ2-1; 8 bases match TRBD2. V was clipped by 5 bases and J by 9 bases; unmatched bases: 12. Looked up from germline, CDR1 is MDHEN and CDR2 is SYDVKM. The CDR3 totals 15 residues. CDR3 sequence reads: CASSPPSGSISEQFF. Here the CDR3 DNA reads TGTGCCAGCAGTCCTCCGAGCGGGAGCATTTCTGAGCAGTTCTTC.

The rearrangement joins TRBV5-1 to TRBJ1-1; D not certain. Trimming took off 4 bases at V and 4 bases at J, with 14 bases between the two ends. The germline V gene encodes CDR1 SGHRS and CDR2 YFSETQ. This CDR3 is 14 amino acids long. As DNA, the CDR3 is TGCGCCAGCAGCACCAGCGGGGTCGGCACTGAAGCTTTCTTT. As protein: CASSTSGVGTEAFF.

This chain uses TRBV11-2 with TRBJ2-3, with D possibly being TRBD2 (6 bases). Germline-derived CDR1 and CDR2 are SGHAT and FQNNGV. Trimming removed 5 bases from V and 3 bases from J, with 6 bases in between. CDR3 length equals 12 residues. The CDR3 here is CASSRGTDTQYF. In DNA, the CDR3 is TGTGCCAGCAGCCGGGGGACAGATACGCAGTATTTT.

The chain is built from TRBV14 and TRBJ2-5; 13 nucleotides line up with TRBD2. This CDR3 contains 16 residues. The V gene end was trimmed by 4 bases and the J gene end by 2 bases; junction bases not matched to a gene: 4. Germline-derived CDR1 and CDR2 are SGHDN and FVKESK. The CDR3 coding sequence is TGTGCCAGCAGCCCGGGACTAGCGGGACAGCAAGAGACCCAGTACTTC. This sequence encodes CASSPGLAGQQETQYF.

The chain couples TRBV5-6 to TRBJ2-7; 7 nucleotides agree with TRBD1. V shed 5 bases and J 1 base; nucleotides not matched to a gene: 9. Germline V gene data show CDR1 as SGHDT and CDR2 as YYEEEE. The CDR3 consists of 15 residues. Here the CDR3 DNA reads TGTGCCAGCAGTTTTTGGGACAGAAAATCCTACGAGCAGTACTTC. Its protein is CASSFWDRKSYEQYF.

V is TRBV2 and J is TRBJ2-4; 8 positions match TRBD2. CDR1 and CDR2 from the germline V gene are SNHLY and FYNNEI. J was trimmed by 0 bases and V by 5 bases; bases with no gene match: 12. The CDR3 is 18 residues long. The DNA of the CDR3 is TGTGCCAGCAGTTTCCACGGGAGGGGAGGGGGAGCCAAAAACATTCAGTACTTC. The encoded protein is CASSFHGRGGGAKNIQYF.

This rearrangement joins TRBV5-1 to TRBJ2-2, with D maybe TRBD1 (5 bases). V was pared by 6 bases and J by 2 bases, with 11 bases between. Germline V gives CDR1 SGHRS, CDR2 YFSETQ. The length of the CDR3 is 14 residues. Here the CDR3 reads CASKGTGNTGELFF. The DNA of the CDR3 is TGCGCCAGCAAGGGAACAGGTAACACCGGGGAGCTGTTTTTT. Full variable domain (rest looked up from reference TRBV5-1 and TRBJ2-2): KAGVTQTPRYLIKTRGQQVTLSCSPISGHRSVSWYQQTPGQGLQFLFEYFSETQRNKGNFPGRFSGRQFSNSRSEMNVSTLELGDSALYLCASKGTGNTGELFFGEGSRLTVL.

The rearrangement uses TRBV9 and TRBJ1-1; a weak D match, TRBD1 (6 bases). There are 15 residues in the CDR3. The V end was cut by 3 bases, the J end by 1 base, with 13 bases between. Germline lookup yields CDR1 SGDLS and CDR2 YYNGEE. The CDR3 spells CASSAAGAQNTEAFF. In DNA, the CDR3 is TGTGCCAGCAGCGCCGCGGGGGCACAGAACACTGAAGCTTTCTTT.

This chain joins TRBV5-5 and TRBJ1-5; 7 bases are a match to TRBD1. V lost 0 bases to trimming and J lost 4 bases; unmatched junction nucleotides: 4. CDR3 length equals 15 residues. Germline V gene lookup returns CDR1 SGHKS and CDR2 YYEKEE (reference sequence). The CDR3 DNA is TGTGCCAGCAGCTTGGCTGGCAGGGGGAATCAGCCCCAGCATTTT. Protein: CASSLAGRGNQPQHF.

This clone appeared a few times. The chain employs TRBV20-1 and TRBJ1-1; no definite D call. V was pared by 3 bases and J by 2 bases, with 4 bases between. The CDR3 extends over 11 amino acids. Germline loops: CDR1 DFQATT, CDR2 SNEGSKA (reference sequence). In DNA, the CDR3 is TGCAGTGCTAGGGCTAACACTGAAGCTTTCTTT. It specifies CSARANTEAFF.